Presented here are 14 T cell receptor beta chains from one specimen sequenced in a study of cytomegalovirus exposure and HLA in healthy donors. Primers: 60 Vbeta forward and 13 Jbeta reverse. TCRdb keeps only in-frame clones here, not all; method: immunoSEQ multiplex PCR. Of 150,000 or so clones in the sample, more than 65% were seen once. Sequenced sample: PBMCs. These receptor sequences come from a man between 18 and 35 years old in good health and CMV-seropositive.

Remarks on this clone: Additional DNA sequences in this sample encode the identical CDR3. The J gene is TRBJ2-5, the V gene TRBV2; 8 nucleotides line up with TRBD2. V was clipped by 6 bases and J by 5 bases; unmatched bases: 11. Per the germline V gene, CDR1 is SNHLY and CDR2 is FYNNEI. The CDR3 runs to 15 residues. The CDR3 bases are TGTGCCAGCAGACGAATTAGCGGGGAGGGGGAGACCCAGTACTTC. This gives the protein CASRRISGEGETQYF.

V gene TRBV7-2 combines with J gene TRBJ2-7; D unresolved. The ends were cut back, 5 bases at V and 2 bases at J, with 13 bases in the middle. There are 14 residues in the CDR3. Germline assignment: CDR1 SGHTA and CDR2 FQGNSA. Here the CDR3 reads CASSTPSLPYEQYF. The DNA for the CDR3 is TGTGCCAGCAGCACCCCTAGTCTCCCCTACGAGCAGTACTTC.

This clone turned up a few times. This rearrangement joins TRBV7-9 to TRBJ1-1; 7 bases align to TRBD1. Germline V CDR1 and CDR2: SEHNR, FQNEAQ (reference sequence). This CDR3 comprises 16 residues. Germline trimming cut 4 bases from V and 0 bases from J; bases unmatched to any gene: 8. For the CDR3, the DNA is TGTGCCAGCAGCTCACAGGGGAATGCTATGAACACTGAAGCTTTCTTT. Translating gives CASSSQGNAMNTEAFF.

This clone ranks as large (0.1 to 1%). The V and J genes are TRBV14 and TRBJ1-4; D ambiguous. V lost 0 bases and J 8 bases, leaving 4 bases between the germline ends. Germline CDR1 reads SGHDN; CDR2 reads FVKESK. This CDR3 spans 12 amino acids. In nucleotides, the CDR3 is TGTGCCAGCAGCCAAGATCGGGAAAAACTGTTTTTT. Its protein product is CASSQDREKLFF.

Only a few counts were recorded for this clone. V is TRBV29-1 and J is TRBJ1-2; unclear D gene. There are 14 residues in the CDR3. Germline V CDR1 and CDR2: SQVTM, ANQGSEA. V was trimmed by 1 base and J by 3 bases, leaving 12 bases between them. The CDR3 bases are TGCAGCGTTGAAGTTGCAGGAACCGACTATGGCTACACCTTC. Protein sequence: CSVEVAGTDYGYTF. The full variable domain, its missing parts supplied by reference TRBV29-1 and TRBJ1-2, is SAVISQKPSRDICQRGTSLTIQCQVDSQVTMMFWYRQQPGQSLTLIATANQGSEATYESGFVIDKFPISRPNLTFSTLTVSNMSPEDSSIYLCSVEVAGTDYGYTFGSGTRLTVV.

The chain uses TRBV5-4 and TRBJ1-2; TRBD1 is a possible D gene (6 bases). In germline, CDR1 is SGHNT, CDR2 YYREEE (reference sequence). The CDR3 extends over 15 amino acids. V dropped 1 base and J dropped 1 base, with 11 bases sitting between them. This chain's CDR3 is CASSLRGGVNYGYTF. The CDR3 DNA follows: TGTGCCAGCAGCTTGAGAGGGGGGGTTAACTATGGCTACACCTTC.

This rearrangement joins TRBV28 to TRBJ1-2; 7 positions agree with TRBD1. The CDR3 length is 13 residues. Trimming removed 6 bases from V and 2 bases from J; junction bases left unmatched: 3. Germline V gene lookup returns CDR1 MDHEN and CDR2 SYDVKM. The CDR3 region is CASRNRGNYGYTF. The DNA for the CDR3 is TGTGCCAGCAGAAACAGGGGAAACTATGGCTACACCTTC.

The chain recombines TRBV4-1 with TRBJ1-5, with a weak D call TRBD1 (6 bases). The CDR3 is made up of 17 amino acids. Germline CDR1 MGHRA, CDR2 YSYEKL. V was trimmed by 0 bases and J by 6 bases, leaving 18 bases between them. DNA for the CDR3: TGCGCCAGCAGCCAAGAGTTTAGGACAGTTTTGGGTCAGCCCCAGCATTTT. Translation: CASSQEFRTVLGQPQHF.

The chain recombines TRBV19 with TRBJ1-5; no definite D call. The CDR3 runs to 13 residues. V lost 5 bases and J 6 bases, leaving 11 bases between the germline ends. The V gene's germline CDR1 is LNHDA and CDR2 SQIVND (reference sequence). The CDR3 reads CASSPYGSQPQHF. CDR3 sequence (DNA): TGTGCCAGTAGTCCTTATGGTAGTCAGCCCCAGCATTTT.

The CDR3 region is CASSPRLDRNTGELFF. The CDR3 nucleotides are TGTGCCAGCAGCCCCCGGTTAGACAGGAACACCGGGGAGCTGTTTTTT. J is TRBJ2-2 and V is TRBV13; D might be TRBD1 (5 bases). In germline, CDR1 is PRHDT, CDR2 FYEKMQ (reference sequence). The V gene lost 5 bases and the J gene lost 1 base, with 14 bases spanning the gap. The CDR3 has 16 amino acids. Based on the CDR3 plus reference TRBV13 and TRBJ2-2, the full variable domain is AAGVIQSPRHLIKEKRETATLKCYPIPRHDTVYWYQQGPGQDPQFLISFYEKMQSDKGSIPDRFSAQQFSDYHSELNMSSLELGDSALYFCASSPRLDRNTGELFFGEGSRLTVL.

The chain has TRBV4-1 and TRBJ2-1; tentative D call: TRBD1 (6 bases). There are 15 residues in the CDR3. Trimming removed 0 bases at V and 1 base at J, with 7 bases between. Germline lookup yields CDR1 MGHRA and CDR2 YSYEKL. The CDR3 bases are TGCGCCAGCAGCCAAGACAGGGGTTCCTACAATGAGCAGTTCTTC. Amino acid sequence: CASSQDRGSYNEQFF.

The chain combines TRBV10-3 with TRBJ2-7, with unresolved D. Trimming shortened V by 2 bases and J by 0 bases, and 5 bases separated the two germline ends. Germline assignment: CDR1 ENHRY and CDR2 SYGVKD. The CDR3 totals 13 residues. The CDR3 reads CAISEAISYEQYF. In DNA, the CDR3 is TGTGCCATCAGTGAGGCGATCTCCTACGAGCAGTACTTC.

This clone was observed a handful of times. V is TRBV28 and J is TRBJ2-7; 7 bases agree with TRBD1. With 5 bases clipped from V and 1 base from J, the junction kept 5 bases outside the gene matches. Looked up from germline, CDR1 is MDHEN and CDR2 is SYDVKM. The CDR3 is 14 residues long. The CDR3: CASSPQGQSYEQYF. The CDR3 bases are TGTGCCAGCAGTCCTCAGGGACAGTCCTACGAGCAGTACTTC. The whole variable domain, remainder taken from reference TRBV28 and TRBJ2-7, is DVKVTQSSRYLVKRTGEKVFLECVQDMDHENMFWYRQDPGLGLRLIYFSYDVKMKEKGDIPEGYSVSREKKERFSLILESASTNQTSMYLCASSPQGQSYEQYFGPGTRLTVT.

The V call is TRBV5-4, the J call TRBJ2-2; 9 bases match TRBD1. Germline CDR1 and CDR2: SGHNT and YYREEE (reference sequence). The CDR3 totals 15 residues. Germline trimming cut 4 bases from V and 5 bases from J; bases unmatched to any gene: 6. The CDR3 DNA sequence: TGTGCCAGCAGCATCGGACAGGGGAGAACCGGGGAGCTGTTTTTT. Its protein product is CASSIGQGRTGELFF.